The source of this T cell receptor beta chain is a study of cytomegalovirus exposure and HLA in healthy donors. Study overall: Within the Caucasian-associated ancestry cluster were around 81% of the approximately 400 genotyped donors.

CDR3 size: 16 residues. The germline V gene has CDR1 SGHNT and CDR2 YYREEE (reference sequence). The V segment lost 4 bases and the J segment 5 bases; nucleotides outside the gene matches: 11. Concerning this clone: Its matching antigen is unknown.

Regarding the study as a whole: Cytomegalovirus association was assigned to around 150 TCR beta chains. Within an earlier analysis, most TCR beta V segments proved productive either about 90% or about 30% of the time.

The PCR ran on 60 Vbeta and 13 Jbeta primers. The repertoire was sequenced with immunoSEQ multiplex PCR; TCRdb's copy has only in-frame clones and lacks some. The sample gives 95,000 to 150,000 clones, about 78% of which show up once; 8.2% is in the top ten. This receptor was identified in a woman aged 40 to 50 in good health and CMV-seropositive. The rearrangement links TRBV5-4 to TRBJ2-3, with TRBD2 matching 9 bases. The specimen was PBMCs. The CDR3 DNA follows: TGTGCCAGCAGCCGAGATGGGACTAGCTTGGGAGATACGCAGTATTTT. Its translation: CASSRDGTSLGDTQYF.